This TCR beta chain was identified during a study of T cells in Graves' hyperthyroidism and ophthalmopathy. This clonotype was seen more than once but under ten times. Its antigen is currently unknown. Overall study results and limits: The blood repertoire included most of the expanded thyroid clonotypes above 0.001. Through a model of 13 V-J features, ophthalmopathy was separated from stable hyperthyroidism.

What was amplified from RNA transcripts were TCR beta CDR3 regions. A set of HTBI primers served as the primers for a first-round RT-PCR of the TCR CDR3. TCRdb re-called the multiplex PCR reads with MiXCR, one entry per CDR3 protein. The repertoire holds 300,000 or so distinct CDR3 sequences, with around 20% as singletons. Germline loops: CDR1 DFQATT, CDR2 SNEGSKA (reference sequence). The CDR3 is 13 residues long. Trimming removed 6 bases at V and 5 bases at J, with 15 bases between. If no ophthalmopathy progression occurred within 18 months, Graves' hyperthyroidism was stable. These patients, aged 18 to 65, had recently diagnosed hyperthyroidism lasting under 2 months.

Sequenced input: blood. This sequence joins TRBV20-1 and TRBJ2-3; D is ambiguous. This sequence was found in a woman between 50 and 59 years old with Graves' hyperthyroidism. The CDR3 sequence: CSAPKGYEDTQYF. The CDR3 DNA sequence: TGCAGTGCCCCCAAAGGGTATGAAGATACGCAGTATTTT.